This TCR beta chain is drawn from a study of T cells in localized non-small cell lung cancer. On this clone itself: Its antigen is undetermined.

Using immunoSEQ multiplex PCR, the repertoire was profiled, and TCRdb retains in-frame clones only, with some absent. The data hold 20,000 to 25,000 clones, with around 86% observed a single time. Trimming pared 2 bases from V and 2 bases from J, leaving 8 bases between. Germline V CDR1 and CDR2: SGHRS, YFSETQ. There are 14 residues in the CDR3. Points from the study as a whole: In the blood, greater T cell density corresponded to longer overall survival. Adjacent lung held a median roughly 50 of the top 100 tumor clones.

This clonotype originated in a man aged 40 to 69 with stage II squamous cell lung carcinoma. The J gene is TRBJ2-1, the V gene TRBV5-1; D is unresolved. The sample was PBMCs, taken before any cancer treatment. The CDR3 spells CASSFDQAYNEQFF. DNA for the CDR3: TGCGCCAGCAGCTTCGATCAAGCCTACAATGAGCAGTTCTTC.